The 27 T cell receptor beta chains presented below share a single source sample, sequenced in a study of PD-1 blockade in classical Hodgkin lymphoma. Libraries were prepared by immunoSEQ multiplex PCR; TCRdb keeps only in-frame clonotypes and omits some of them. The sample yields more than 85,000 clones, around nine tenths seen once. All the patients suffered relapse after autologous stem cell transplantation, and brentuximab vedotin exposure differed. The input for sequencing was peripheral blood mononuclear cells (PBMCs), taken before the second cycle of nivolumab. The origin of the receptors is a human donor with classical Hodgkin lymphoma.

The rearrangement links TRBV5-5 to TRBJ2-1; TRBD2 matches at 11 bases. CDR3 length equals 19 residues. J gave up 8 bases and V 2 bases, and 18 bases lay outside the gene matches. Germline loops: CDR1 SGHKS, CDR2 YYEKEE (reference sequence). CDR3 in DNA: TGTGCCAGCAGCTTCAGTCCAGGGGTAGCGGGAGGGCCATGGGATGAGCAGTTCTTC. Translated: CASSFSPGVAGGPWDEQFF.

CDR3 protein: CASTEQGRRMNTEAFF. The CDR3 nucleotides read TGCGCCAGCACCGAACAGGGACGTCGCATGAACACTGAAGCTTTCTTT. The gene calls are TRBV5-1 and TRBJ1-1, with D possibly being TRBD1 (6 bases). V shed 6 bases and J shed 0 bases, with 18 bases lying between them. Germline-derived CDR1 and CDR2 are SGHRS and YFSETQ. The CDR3 totals 16 residues.

The chain uses TRBV19 and TRBJ1-5; D possibly corresponds to TRBD1 (6 bases). The V end was cut by 1 base, the J end by 5 bases, with 9 bases between. Germline values: CDR1 LNHDA, CDR2 SQIVND (reference sequence). This CDR3 has 14 residues. The CDR3 reads CASSIGDTDQPQHF. The CDR3 nucleotides read TGTGCCAGTAGTATAGGGGACACCGATCAGCCCCAGCATTTT.

This clone was seen once. The chain employs TRBV5-1 and TRBJ2-1; 10 bases line up with TRBD1. The CDR3 loop spans 15 amino acids. V gave up 0 bases and J gave up 7 bases; unmatched junction bases: 4. CDR1 is SGHRS, CDR2 YFSETQ, per germline. CDR3 sequence (DNA): TGCGCCAGCAGCTTGGGACAGGGGGCCTCAAATGAGCAGTTCTTC. This sequence encodes CASSLGQGASNEQFF.

This chain links TRBV2 with TRBJ2-7; 9 positions match TRBD2. The V gene's germline CDR1 is SNHLY and CDR2 FYNNEI. The CDR3 has 16 residues. Losses at the gene ends were 3 bases for V and 0 bases for J; bases not matched to a gene: 6. The DNA of the CDR3 is TGTGCCAGCAGTGATCAACTAGCGGGTGCCTCCTACGAGCAGTACTTC. It codes for CASSDQLAGASYEQYF.

This chain connects TRBV19 to TRBJ1-1; TRBD1 might be the D (5 bases). Germline V CDR1 and CDR2: LNHDA, SQIVND (reference sequence). This CDR3 is built from 18 residues. Deletions cut 1 base from V and 0 bases from J, with 18 bases between. The CDR3 region has the DNA TGTGCCAGTAGTATAGCCCCCCCGACAGTCCTCATGAACACTGAAGCTTTCTTT. Protein sequence: CASSIAPPTVLMNTEAFF. Combining the CDR3 with reference TRBV19 and TRBJ1-1 gives the whole variable domain DGGITQSPKYLFRKEGQNVTLSCEQNLNHDAMYWYRQDPGQGLRLIYYSQIVNDFQKGDIAEGYSVSREKKESFPLTVTSAQKNPTAFYLCASSIAPPTVLMNTEAFFGQGTRLTVV.

CDR3 in DNA: TGTGCCAGCAGTCAGGTCTTAGCTACAATTCGCACTGAAGCTTTCTTT. Translated: CASSQVLATIRTEAFF. This chain joins TRBV21-1 and TRBJ1-1. TRBV21-1 is termed a pseudogene. The CDR3 covers 16 residues.

The chain uses TRBV9 and TRBJ1-6; no clear D. The CDR3 loop spans 14 amino acids. The V and J ends lost 3 bases and 7 bases respectively, with 11 bases between them. CDR1 and CDR2 (germline): SGDLS, YYNGEE. For the CDR3, the DNA is TGTGCCAGCAGCGGGAGTTTCGGGAATTCACCCCTCCACTTT. It is translated as CASSGSFGNSPLHF.

The gene calls are TRBV6-1 and TRBJ2-7; 7 bases are shared with TRBD2. The CDR3 covers 15 residues. From germline, CDR1 is MNHNS and CDR2 SASEGT. The V and J ends lost 1 base and 5 bases, in that order; junction bases with no gene match: 8. The DNA of the CDR3 is TGTGCCAGCAGTGAAGGGGCCGGGACTATCCACGAGCAGTACTTC. This encodes CASSEGAGTIHEQYF.

The chain recombines TRBV30 with TRBJ2-7; D is ambiguous. The CDR3 sequence is 14 residues long. Germline V gene sequence: CDR1 GTSNPN, CDR2 SVGIG (reference sequence). V lost 7 bases and J 0 bases, leaving 16 bases between the germline ends. The CDR3 sequence is CAYNFGPSSYEQYF. The CDR3, as DNA: TGTGCCTACAATTTCGGGCCGAGCTCCTACGAGCAGTACTTC.

V usage is TRBV9 and J usage is TRBJ2-5; 8 bases fit TRBD2. Germline V gene lookup returns CDR1 SGDLS and CDR2 YYNGEE. This CDR3 is 16 amino acids long. Germline trimming cut 0 bases from V and 3 bases from J; bases unmatched to any gene: 7. The DNA for the CDR3 is TGTGCCAGCAGCGTAGGGGGAGCGGGAGTAAAAGAGACCCAGTACTTC. Residues: CASSVGGAGVKETQYF.

The J gene is TRBJ1-1, the V gene TRBV6-5, with 9 bases that match TRBD1. V shed 6 bases, J shed 2 bases, and the junction held 4 bases outside the gene matches. The CDR3 is made up of 14 amino acids. Germline CDR1 and CDR2: MNHEY and SVGAGI. The CDR3 sequence is CASRPTGGNTEAFF. In DNA, the CDR3 is TGTGCCAGCAGACCGACAGGGGGTAACACTGAAGCTTTCTTT.

This clone is a singleton in its sample. The CDR3, as DNA: TGTGCCTGGACTTCTCCCGGGACAGGACCCTACGAGCAGTACTTC. Encoded protein: CAWTSPGTGPYEQYF. V usage is TRBV30 and J usage is TRBJ2-7, with 8 nucleotides matching TRBD1. V was clipped by 4 bases and J by 2 bases; unmatched bases: 10. The V gene's germline CDR1 is GTSNPN and CDR2 SVGIG (reference sequence). The CDR3 spans 15 residues.

The J gene is TRBJ2-7, the V gene TRBV11-2; D unresolved. In germline, CDR1 is SGHAT, CDR2 FQNNGV. The CDR3 consists of 14 residues. Trimming stripped 2 bases from V and 1 base from J, with 9 bases between. This CDR3 is CASSLLAVSYEQYF. The CDR3 DNA is TGTGCCAGCAGCTTACTGGCGGTGTCCTACGAGCAGTACTTC.

This chain joins TRBV27 and TRBJ2-5; tentatively, D is TRBD2 (6 bases). The assigned J gene may be wrong: the sequence end matches TRBJ2-7 better. This CDR3 region has 14 residues. The germline CDR1 and CDR2 sequences are MNHEY and SMNVEV (reference sequence). CDR3 DNA: TGTGCCAGCAGTTTTCTAGCGAACTCCTACGAGCAGTACTTC. Encoded protein: CASSFLANSYEQYF.

The V and J genes are TRBV5-1 and TRBJ2-1, with 9 bases fitting TRBD2. The V gene's germline CDR1 is SGHRS and CDR2 YFSETQ. V gave up 4 bases and J gave up 0 bases; unmatched junction bases: 5. The CDR3 has 16 residues. The chain's CDR3 is CASSDPSGVSYNEQFF. CDR3 nucleotides: TGCGCCAGCAGCGATCCTAGCGGGGTCTCCTACAATGAGCAGTTCTTC.

V and J are TRBV7-7 and TRBJ2-5, with 11 bases aligning to TRBD2. Germline V lookup: CDR1 SSHAT, CDR2 FNYEAQ (reference sequence). The J segment lost 5 bases and the V segment lost 2 bases, leaving 7 bases of the junction unmatched. This CDR3 is 16 amino acids long. CDR3 sequence: CASSLKRLAGTETQYF. The CDR3 DNA follows: TGTGCCAGCAGCTTAAAACGACTAGCGGGGACGGAGACCCAGTACTTC.

In its sample, this clone was seen a few times. This sequence joins TRBV30 and TRBJ1-1; TRBD1 agrees at 7 bases. CDR1 GTSNPN and CDR2 SVGIG come from the germline V gene (reference sequence). V gave up 3 bases and J gave up 6 bases; unmatched junction bases: 7. The CDR3 spans 13 residues. In DNA, the CDR3 is TGTGCCTGGAGCAGGGGGAGAATGGCTGAAGCTTTCTTT. Its protein is CAWSRGRMAEAFF.

The V gene is TRBV6-1, the J gene TRBJ2-5, with D perhaps being TRBD1 or TRBD2 (5 bases each). Trimming shortened V by 11 bases and J by 2 bases, and 21 bases separated the two germline ends. Germline CDR1 is MNHNS and CDR2 is SASEGT. The CDR3 totals 15 residues. CDR3: CASLAQPGRQETQYF. CDR3 sequence (DNA): TGTGCCTCCCTAGCACAACCGGGACGTCAAGAGACCCAGTACTTC.

The chain links TRBV15 to TRBJ2-1, with D tentatively TRBD1 (6 bases). The CDR3 consists of 15 residues. The V gene's germline CDR1 is LNHNV and CDR2 YYDKDF (reference sequence). V was trimmed by 2 bases and J by 8 bases, leaving 16 bases between them. The CDR3: CATSRHKRTEHEQFF. The CDR3 DNA is TGTGCCACCAGCAGACATAAAAGGACAGAACATGAGCAGTTCTTC. Together with reference TRBV15 and TRBJ2-1, the CDR3 gives the full variable domain: DAMVIQNPRYQVTQFGKPVTLSCSQTLNHNVMYWYQQKSSQAPKLLFHYYDKDFNNEADTPDNFQSRRPNTSFCFLDIRSPGLGDTAMYLCATSRHKRTEHEQFFGPGTRLTVL.

Here the CDR3 reads CASSLDELAASYNEQFF. DNA for the CDR3: TGTGCCAGCAGTTTAGATGAACTAGCGGCCTCCTACAATGAGCAGTTCTTC. V gene TRBV28 combines with J gene TRBJ2-1, with TRBD2 matching 8 bases. There are 17 residues in the CDR3. J was trimmed by 0 bases and V by 2 bases; bases with no gene match: 6. CDR1 is MDHEN, CDR2 SYDVKM, per germline.

The chain has TRBV28 and TRBJ2-7; weak D call: TRBD2 (5 bases). This CDR3 spans 17 amino acids. Germline V gives CDR1 MDHEN, CDR2 SYDVKM. V lost 1 base to trimming and J lost 3 bases, with 19 bases between them. CDR3 coding DNA: TGTGCCAGCAGTTTATCCCTAGCCGAAACCGGGGACTACGAGCAGTACTTC. This encodes CASSLSLAETGDYEQYF.

The genes are TRBV11-3 and TRBJ2-1; TRBD2 matches 7 bases. The CDR3 covers 13 residues. Unmatched junction bases numbered 1, after V lost 4 bases and J lost 4 bases. CDR1 and CDR2 from the germline V gene are SGHNT and YENEEA. The CDR3 DNA sequence: TGTGCCAGCAGCTCGGGGGGTTACAATGAGCAGTTCTTC. This sequence encodes CASSSGGYNEQFF.

The V and J genes are TRBV10-1 and TRBJ1-2, with TRBD1 matching 7 bases. Per germline, CDR1 WNHNN and CDR2 SYGVQD (reference sequence). J was trimmed by 7 bases and V by 0 bases; bases with no gene match: 5. This CDR3 region has 14 residues. The CDR3 DNA is TGCGCCAGCAGTGAGTCAATGACAGGGTCTGGCTACACCTTC. Amino acid sequence: CASSESMTGSGYTF.

The genes are TRBV6-5 and TRBJ2-7; perhaps TRBD1 as D (6 bases). The CDR3 spans 14 residues. V lost 2 bases, J lost 3 bases, and 11 bases lay in between. Germline lookup yields CDR1 MNHEY and CDR2 SVGAGI. The CDR3 sequence is CASSYRTGIYEQYF. The DNA of the CDR3 is TGTGCCAGCAGTTACCGTACAGGGATCTACGAGCAGTACTTC.

The rearrangement joins TRBV27 to TRBJ1-3; 7 nucleotides line up with TRBD1. The V and J ends lost 4 bases and 1 base, in that order; junction bases with no gene match: 4. The CDR3 sequence is 15 residues long. The germline V gene has CDR1 MNHEY and CDR2 SMNVEV (reference sequence). This CDR3 is CASSSRQGSGNTIYF. CDR3 nucleotide sequence: TGTGCCAGCAGTTCGAGACAGGGTTCTGGAAACACCATATATTTT.

This chain links TRBV18 with TRBJ2-7; 11 nucleotides line up with TRBD2. In germline, CDR1 is KGHSH, CDR2 LQKENI. The V gene end was trimmed by 3 bases and the J gene end by 3 bases; junction bases not matched to a gene: 13. This CDR3 has 18 amino acids. The CDR3 sequence: CASSPWALLAGAYYEQYF. The CDR3 DNA sequence: TGTGCCAGCTCACCCTGGGCCCTACTAGCGGGAGCGTACTACGAGCAGTACTTC.